The rows below give T cell receptor beta chains drawn from one sample of a study of cytomegalovirus exposure and HLA in healthy donors. Profiling relied on immunoSEQ multiplex PCR, and the TCRdb table lists in-frame clones only, not all of them. This table holds some 95,000 clones, about four fifths found once. The sequencing sample was made of PBMCs. The receptors were gathered from a man aged 30 to 39 in good health and CMV-seronegative. The CDR3 runs from the conserved cysteine through the conserved F or W. The D gene is left open where the match is weak. Some rows mark clone size as missing; the rest say once, few, many or name a class of expanded clone.

abundance: -; j_gene: TRBJ2-7; v_gene: TRBV6-5; d_gene: TRBD1; len: 15; CDR3aa: CASSYRGTGVGEQYF; CDR3nt: TGTGCCAGCAGTTACCGTGGGACAGGAGTAGGCGAGCAGTACTTC
abundance: -; j_gene: TRBJ2-2; v_gene: TRBV9; d_gene: TRBD2; len: 17; CDR3aa: CASSVPPGGRNTGELFF; CDR3nt: TGTGCCAGCAGCGTACCCCCGGGAGGGAGGAACACCGGGGAGCTGTTTTTT
abundance: -; j_gene: TRBJ1-6; v_gene: TRBV4-3; d_gene: -; len: 15; CDR3aa: CASSQDRVARSPLHF; CDR3nt: TGCGCCAGCAGCCAAGACAGGGTGGCAAGGTCACCCCTCCACTTT
abundance: -; j_gene: TRBJ2-1; v_gene: TRBV14; d_gene: -; len: 16; CDR3aa: CASSQELAGAYNEQFF; CDR3nt: TGTGCCAGCAGCCAAGAACTTGCGGGGGCATACAATGAGCAGTTCTTC
abundance: -; j_gene: TRBJ1-5; v_gene: TRBV2; d_gene: -; len: 14; CDR3aa: CASSEALRSQPQHF; CDR3nt: TGTGCCAGCAGTGAAGCGCTTCGGAGTCAGCCCCAGCATTTT
abundance: -; j_gene: TRBJ2-1; v_gene: TRBV18; d_gene: TRBD1; len: 17; CDR3aa: CASSPLGTGNPYNEQFF; CDR3nt: TGTGCCAGCTCACCACTCGGGACAGGCAACCCCTACAATGAGCAGTTCTTC
abundance: few; j_gene: TRBJ1-2; v_gene: TRBV6-5; d_gene: -; len: 13; CDR3aa: CASSYSIQDGYTF; CDR3nt: TGTGCCAGCAGTTACTCGATACAGGATGGCTACACCTTC
abundance: -; j_gene: TRBJ2-7; v_gene: TRBV5-4; d_gene: TRBD1; len: 15; CDR3aa: CASSLPGQGVYEQYF; CDR3nt: TGTGCCAGCAGCCTTCCGGGACAGGGTGTATACGAGCAGTACTTC
abundance: -; j_gene: TRBJ1-3; v_gene: TRBV14; d_gene: -; len: 18; CDR3aa: CASSQRVLFGPSGNTIYF; CDR3nt: TGTGCCAGCAGCCAGAGGGTCCTCTTCGGCCCCTCTGGAAACACCATATATTTT
abundance: -; j_gene: TRBJ1-1; v_gene: TRBV6-1; d_gene: -; len: 13; CDR3aa: CASSDQGNTEAFF; CDR3nt: TGTGCCAGCAGTGACCAGGGGAACACTGAAGCTTTCTTT
abundance: -; j_gene: TRBJ1-1; v_gene: TRBV6-5; d_gene: TRBD1; len: 14; CDR3aa: CASSFDRDATEAFF; CDR3nt: TGTGCCAGCAGTTTTGACAGGGATGCCACTGAAGCTTTCTTT
abundance: -; j_gene: TRBJ2-1; v_gene: TRBV5-1; d_gene: TRBD2; len: 20; CDR3aa: CASSLPDSGRPTSSYNEQFF; CDR3nt: TGCGCCAGCAGCTTGCCTGATAGCGGGAGACCCACGAGCTCCTACAATGAGCAGTTCTTC
abundance: -; j_gene: TRBJ2-3; v_gene: TRBV18; d_gene: -; len: 12; CDR3aa: CASSPPVDTQYF; CDR3nt: TGTGCCAGCTCACCACCCGTAGATACGCAGTATTTT
abundance: -; j_gene: TRBJ2-6; v_gene: TRBV9; d_gene: -; len: 19; CDR3aa: CASSASRQGLISGANVLTF; CDR3nt: TGTGCCAGCAGCGCTTCGAGACAAGGCCTCATCTCTGGGGCCAACGTCCTGACTTTC
abundance: -; j_gene: TRBJ1-3; v_gene: TRBV15; d_gene: -; len: 16; CDR3aa: CATSIAQGQRGNTIYF; CDR3nt: TGTGCCACCAGCATCGCTCAGGGCCAGCGCGGAAACACCATATATTTT
abundance: -; j_gene: TRBJ2-7; v_gene: TRBV5-6; d_gene: TRBD1; len: 12; CDR3aa: CASSWSRGEQYF; CDR3nt: TGTGCCAGCAGCTGGAGCAGGGGGGAGCAGTACTTC
abundance: -; j_gene: TRBJ1-5; v_gene: TRBV10-1; d_gene: TRBD1; len: 14; CDR3aa: CASSEGQGHQPQHF; CDR3nt: TGCGCCAGCAGTGAGGGACAGGGGCATCAGCCCCAGCATTTT
abundance: -; j_gene: TRBJ1-1; v_gene: TRBV27; d_gene: -; len: 13; CDR3aa: CASSLAPAGEAFF; CDR3nt: TGTGCCAGCAGTTTAGCGCCAGCAGGTGAAGCTTTCTTT
abundance: -; j_gene: TRBJ2-1; v_gene: TRBV5-1; d_gene: TRBD2; len: 15; CDR3aa: CASSLLAGVGNEQFF; CDR3nt: TGCGCCAGCAGCTTACTAGCGGGAGTGGGAAATGAGCAGTTCTTC
abundance: -; j_gene: TRBJ2-3; v_gene: TRBV10-3; d_gene: TRBD1; len: 15; CDR3aa: CAISESGQGIDTQYF; CDR3nt: TGTGCCATCAGTGAGTCGGGACAGGGCATAGATACGCAGTATTTT
abundance: -; j_gene: TRBJ2-2; v_gene: TRBV7-8; d_gene: TRBD1; len: 15; CDR3aa: CASSVRDSNTGELFF; CDR3nt: TGTGCCAGCAGCGTCCGGGACAGCAACACCGGGGAGCTGTTTTTT
abundance: -; j_gene: TRBJ1-2; v_gene: TRBV5-1; d_gene: -; len: 13; CDR3aa: CASSLATANGYTF; CDR3nt: TGCGCCAGCAGCTTGGCGACAGCAAATGGCTACACCTTC
abundance: -; j_gene: TRBJ1-5; v_gene: TRBV6-6; d_gene: -; len: 14; CDR3aa: CASSYEGGVQPQHF; CDR3nt: TGTGCCAGCAGTTACGAAGGAGGGGTGCAGCCCCAGCATTTT
abundance: few; j_gene: TRBJ2-3; v_gene: TRBV5-4; d_gene: -; len: 18; CDR3aa: CASSRKNAGGRSGDTQYF; CDR3nt: TGTGCCAGCAGCCGAAAAAACGCCGGGGGGCGGTCCGGAGATACGCAGTATTTT
abundance: -; j_gene: TRBJ1-1; v_gene: TRBV5-1; d_gene: -; len: 14; CDR3aa: CASSLGGDDTEAFF; CDR3nt: TGCGCCAGCAGCTTGGGCGGGGATGACACTGAAGCTTTCTTT
abundance: -; j_gene: TRBJ1-1; v_gene: TRBV5-1; d_gene: -; len: 12; CDR3aa: CASSLQDTEAFF; CDR3nt: TGCGCCAGCAGCTTACAGGACACTGAAGCTTTCTTT
abundance: -; j_gene: TRBJ2-7; v_gene: TRBV15; d_gene: TRBD2; len: 14; CDR3aa: CATSSLAGGNEQYF; CDR3nt: TGTGCCACCAGCAGTCTAGCGGGGGGGAACGAGCAGTACTTC
abundance: -; j_gene: TRBJ2-7; v_gene: TRBV6-6; d_gene: -; len: 14; CDR3aa: CASRLFTGPHEQYF; CDR3nt: TGTGCCAGCAGGCTCTTCACAGGGCCCCACGAGCAGTACTTC
abundance: -; j_gene: TRBJ1-2; v_gene: TRBV6-6; d_gene: -; len: 14; CDR3aa: CASSYPSGADGYTF; CDR3nt: TGTGCCAGCAGTTACCCCAGCGGGGCCGATGGCTACACCTTC
abundance: -; j_gene: TRBJ1-1; v_gene: TRBV14; d_gene: -; len: 15; CDR3aa: CASSQVLTGRGEAFF; CDR3nt: TGTGCCAGCAGCCAAGTTTTAACAGGGAGGGGAGAAGCTTTCTTT
abundance: -; j_gene: TRBJ2-3; v_gene: TRBV18; d_gene: -; len: 14; CDR3aa: CASSPEGSTDTQYF; CDR3nt: TGTGCCAGCTCACCAGAGGGAAGCACAGATACGCAGTATTTT
abundance: once; j_gene: TRBJ2-3; v_gene: TRBV7-2; d_gene: -; len: 14; CDR3aa: CASSLGFASGTQYF; CDR3nt: TGTGCCAGCAGCTTAGGTTTCGCCTCAGGTACGCAGTATTTT
abundance: -; j_gene: TRBJ2-3; v_gene: TRBV7-9; d_gene: -; len: 13; CDR3aa: CASSLVSVDTQYF; CDR3nt: TGTGCCAGCAGCTTAGTGTCGGTAGATACGCAGTATTTT
abundance: once; j_gene: TRBJ2-3; v_gene: TRBV30; d_gene: -; len: 15; CDR3aa: CAWSFGPSSTDTQYF; CDR3nt: TGTGCCTGGAGTTTTGGCCCCTCTAGCACAGATACGCAGTATTTT
abundance: -; j_gene: TRBJ1-2; v_gene: TRBV30; d_gene: -; len: 13; CDR3aa: CAWRIGNRAGYTF; CDR3nt: TGTGCCTGGAGGATTGGAAACAGGGCTGGCTACACCTTC
abundance: -; j_gene: TRBJ2-1; v_gene: TRBV27; d_gene: TRBD2; len: 15; CDR3aa: CASSLGLAVGNEQFF; CDR3nt: TGTGCCAGCAGTTTAGGGCTAGCGGTAGGCAATGAGCAGTTCTTC
abundance: -; j_gene: TRBJ2-6; v_gene: TRBV19; d_gene: TRBD1; len: 16; CDR3aa: CASSIGEGAGANVLTF; CDR3nt: TGTGCCAGTAGTATAGGTGAGGGGGCCGGGGCCAACGTCCTGACTTTC
abundance: -; j_gene: TRBJ2-1; v_gene: TRBV10-3; d_gene: TRBD1; len: 16; CDR3aa: CAISDIRDRVYNEQFF; CDR3nt: TGTGCCATCAGTGATATAAGGGACAGGGTCTACAATGAGCAGTTCTTC
abundance: -; j_gene: TRBJ2-1; v_gene: TRBV25-1; d_gene: TRBD2; len: 9; CDR3aa: CAGGDEQFF; CDR3nt: TGTGCTGGGGGGGATGAGCAGTTCTTC
abundance: -; j_gene: TRBJ1-4; v_gene: TRBV9; d_gene: TRBD1; len: 15; CDR3aa: CASSAWDSRNEKLFF; CDR3nt: TGTGCCAGCAGCGCCTGGGACAGCCGGAATGAAAAACTGTTTTTT
abundance: few; j_gene: TRBJ2-2; v_gene: TRBV14; d_gene: TRBD2; len: 17; CDR3aa: CASSQDLGLGDTGELFF; CDR3nt: TGTGCCAGCAGCCAAGATCTGGGACTAGGCGACACCGGGGAGCTGTTTTTT
abundance: -; j_gene: TRBJ2-3; v_gene: TRBV7-6; d_gene: -; len: 14; CDR3aa: CASSHGLLKDTQYF; CDR3nt: TGTGCCAGCAGCCACGGACTTTTGAAAGATACGCAGTATTTT
abundance: -; j_gene: TRBJ2-7; v_gene: TRBV29-1; d_gene: TRBD1; len: 14; CDR3aa: CSVESGQGVGEQYF; CDR3nt: TGCAGCGTTGAATCGGGACAGGGAGTAGGCGAGCAGTACTTC
abundance: -; j_gene: TRBJ1-4; v_gene: TRBV7-9; d_gene: -; len: 13; CDR3aa: CASSPELSEKLFF; CDR3nt: TGTGCCAGCAGCCCTGAGCTGTCAGAAAAACTGTTTTTT
abundance: few; j_gene: TRBJ2-3; v_gene: TRBV4-1; d_gene: TRBD1; len: 15; CDR3aa: CASSHEGQGTDTQYF; CDR3nt: TGCGCCAGCAGCCATGAGGGACAGGGCACAGATACGCAGTATTTT
abundance: -; j_gene: TRBJ2-3; v_gene: TRBV6-1; d_gene: TRBD2; len: 15; CDR3aa: CASTRLAGGTDTQYF; CDR3nt: TGTGCCAGCACTCGACTAGCGGGAGGGACAGATACGCAGTATTTT
abundance: -; j_gene: TRBJ1-3; v_gene: TRBV4-3; d_gene: -; len: 12; CDR3aa: CASSQDLYTIYF; CDR3nt: TGCGCCAGCAGCCAAGACCTCTACACCATATATTTT
abundance: once; j_gene: TRBJ2-2; v_gene: TRBV5-1; d_gene: -; len: 18; CDR3aa: CASSLEAFYRTYTGELFF; CDR3nt: TGCGCCAGCAGCTTGGAAGCCTTTTACCGTACGTACACCGGGGAGCTGTTTTTT
abundance: -; j_gene: TRBJ1-1; v_gene: TRBV7-9; d_gene: -; len: 14; CDR3aa: CASSSVNRLTEAFF; CDR3nt: TGTGCCAGCAGCTCCGTTAACAGGCTCACTGAAGCTTTCTTT
abundance: -; j_gene: TRBJ1-1; v_gene: TRBV5-5; d_gene: -; len: 17; CDR3aa: CASSLGVDFLDSTEAFF; CDR3nt: TGTGCCAGCAGCTTGGGAGTGGACTTCCTAGACTCCACTGAAGCTTTCTTT
abundance: -; j_gene: TRBJ2-7; v_gene: TRBV28; d_gene: TRBD1; len: 15; CDR3aa: CASSQAGTGSYEQYF; CDR3nt: TGTGCCAGCAGTCAAGCCGGGACAGGGAGCTACGAGCAGTACTTC